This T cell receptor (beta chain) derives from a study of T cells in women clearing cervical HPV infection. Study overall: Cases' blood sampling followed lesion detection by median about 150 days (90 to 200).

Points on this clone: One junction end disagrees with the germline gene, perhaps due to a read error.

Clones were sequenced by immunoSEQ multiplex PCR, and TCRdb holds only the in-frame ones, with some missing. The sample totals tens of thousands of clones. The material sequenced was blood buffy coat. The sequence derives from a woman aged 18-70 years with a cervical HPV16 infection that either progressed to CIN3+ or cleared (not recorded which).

CDR3 bases read: TGCGCCAGCAGCCAAGAGAGGGCGGGGGCTTATGGC. The encoded protein is CASSQERAGAYG. The full CDR3 protein reads CASSQERAGAYGYTF. This chain joins TRBV4-2 and TRBJ1-2; tentatively, D is TRBD1 (6 bases). The read falls 3 residues short of the CDR3 end, and the missing part is taken from the germline J gene. Germline CDR1 and CDR2: LGHNA and YNFKEQ. The CDR3 is made up of 15 amino acids.